This T cell receptor (beta chain) was identified during a study of human T cells and chemical hapten exposure. V was cut by 5 bases and J by 4 bases, with 12 bases left in between. This CDR3 contains 13 residues. Per germline, CDR1 SGHTA and CDR2 FQGNSA. Each CDR3 protein gets one entry after TCRdb re-called the RACE reads with MiXCR. Of some 80,000 distinct CDR3 sequences in the sample, around 10% were seen once. Sample time point: patch test 1, 2 weeks after DPC sensitization. The treatment here: therapeutic diphenylcyclopropenone sensitization with weekly scalp DPC. Ahead of each patch test application, blood was drawn. This clonotype has more than one count but fewer than ten. What it binds is not known. Overall study findings and caveats: TCRs exceeding a frequency of 1 in 1000 stayed unchanged under DPC sensitization. The immune response of these alopecia patients might not match healthy individuals'.

The chain uses TRBV7-2 and TRBJ2-7; no clear D. Sequencing used whole blood, obtained in connection with sensitization to the hapten diphenylcyclopropenone (DPC). This clonotype was sampled from a woman aged 45-60 years with alopecia areata. Some clones in this sample may be carry-over from other donors' samples. The CDR3 region is CASSRTERYEQYF. The CDR3 DNA follows: TGTGCCAGCAGCCGGACGGAGAGGTACGAGCAGTACTTC.